This TCR beta chain appears in the sequencing data of a study of OX40 agonist ivuxolimab in advanced cancers. Study-level points and caveats: CD8+ T cells (on average) carried more expanded clones than CD4+ T cells.

About this clone itself: The target antigen is unknown.

The CDR3 length is 14 residues. V lost 1 base, J lost 4 bases, and 10 bases lay in between. Germline V CDR1 and CDR2: SGHTA, FQGNSA. Using immunoSEQ multiplex PCR, the repertoire was profiled, and TCRdb retains in-frame clones only, with some absent. This table holds about 54,000 clones, about 83% found once. The source was CD4+ or CD8+ T cells sorted from blood, collected in a trial of the OX40 agonist ivuxolimab. The chain recombines TRBV7-2 with TRBJ1-1, with unresolved D. This clonotype was sampled from an adult with an advanced solid tumor such as melanoma, head and neck, liver or kidney cancer. CDR3 sequence reads: CASSLGRRGTEAFF. The DNA of the CDR3 is TGTGCCAGCAGCTTAGGGCGGCGGGGCACTGAAGCTTTCTTT.